The rows below give T cell receptor beta chains drawn from one sample of a study of T cells in Graves' hyperthyroidism and ophthalmopathy. TCRdb ran MiXCR on the multiplex PCR reads and lists one entry per CDR3 protein. The table records tens of thousands of distinct CDR3 sequences, approximately 52% of them present only once. Sample: blood. These TCRs come from a woman in her forties or fifties with Graves' ophthalmopathy. Each CDR3 is given with its conserved first and last residue. A D gene is named only where the DNA matches it firmly. A row's size may be missing; if present it is once, few, many or a size class.

clone_size,cdr3_length,j_call,v_call,d_call,cdr3_aa,cdr3_nt
-,15,TRBJ1-6,TRBV6-6,-,CAISEGSSYNSPLHF,TGTGCCATTTCGGAGGGAAGCTCCTATAATTCACCCCTCCACTTT
-,14,TRBJ2-1,TRBV27,TRBD2,CARSFNAGDNEQFF,TGTGCCCGCAGTTTCAACGCGGGGGACAATGAGCAGTTCTTC
-,16,TRBJ2-3,TRBV5-7,TRBD2,CASSQASGGAIDTQYF,TGTGCCAGCAGCCAAGCTAGCGGGGGGGCGATAGATACGCAGTATTTT
-,15,TRBJ2-3,TRBV7-2,-,CASSRGGESTDTQYF,TGTGCCAGCAGCAGGGGGGGGGAGAGCACAGATACGCAGTATTTT
many,13,TRBJ1-4,TRBV13,-,CASSFGAGEKLFF,TGTGCCAGCAGCTTCGGGGCAGGTGAAAAACTGTTTTTT
many,14,TRBJ1-1,TRBV5-1,-,CASSLVPLNTEAFF,TGCGCCAGCAGCTTGGTGCCCCTGAACACTGAAGCTTTCTTT
many,13,TRBJ1-3,TRBV19,-,CASAGQPGNTIYF,TGTGCCAGTGCAGGACAGCCTGGAAACACCATATATTTT
-,13,TRBJ2-2,TRBV5-1,-,CASTFKGRAELFF,TGCGCCAGCACATTTAAGGGGCGAGCGGAGCTGTTTTTT
-,12,TRBJ2-7,TRBV30,-,CAQRNEGYEQYF,TGTGCCCAGAGGAACGAGGGTTACGAGCAGTACTTC
many,11,TRBJ2-1,TRBV6-1,-,CASGGINEQFF,TGTGCCAGCGGAGGGATCAATGAGCAGTTCTTC
-,14,TRBJ2-3,TRBV7-6,TRBD2,CASSLAGGRSEQYF,TGTGCCAGCAGCTTAGCGGGAGGGCGGAGTGAGCAGTATTTT
-,14,TRBJ1-1,TRBV7-9,-,CASSQESRGAEACF,TGTGCCAGCAGCCAAGAGTCAAGGGGGGCTGAAGCTTGCTTT
-,15,TRBJ2-3,TRBV6-4,TRBD2,CASSDSSGGTDTQYF,TGTGCCAGCAGTGATTCTAGCGGGGGCACAGATACGCAGTATTTT
-,15,TRBJ2-4,TRBV28,-,CASSFKKLAKNIQYF,TGTGCCAGCAGTTTTAAAAAATTAGCCAAAAACATTCAGTACTTC
-,16,TRBJ2-1,TRBV15,TRBD2,CATSRGSGRAFNEQFF,TGTGCCACCAGCAGAGGAAGCGGGAGGGCCTTTAATGAGCAGTTCTTC
many,15,TRBJ1-5,TRBV5-1,TRBD1,CASSTGQGFNQPQHF,TGCGCCAGCAGCACGGGACAGGGTTTTAATCAGCCCCAGCATTTT
many,13,TRBJ1-6,TRBV4-2,-,CASSQLPGLPLHF,TGTGCCAGCAGCCAATTGCCGGGTCTCCCCCTCCACTTT
-,16,TRBJ2-2,TRBV4-1,TRBD1,CASSLPDRGPTGELFF,TGCGCCAGCAGCCTTCCGGACAGGGGGCCGACCGGGGAGCTGTTTTTT
many,16,TRBJ1-3,TRBV19,TRBD1,CASSPRQGVRGNTIYF,TGTGCCAGTAGTCCCCGACAGGGGGTAAGGGGAAACACCATATATTTT
-,11,TRBJ1-1,TRBV2,-,CASRGWGKAFF,TGTGCCAGCAGGGGTTGGGGGAAAGCTTTCTTT
-,13,TRBJ1-4,TRBV13,-,CASSPRLGDELFF,TGTGCCAGCAGCCCCCGTCTTGGTGACGAACTGTTTTTT
many,13,TRBJ2-7,TRBV12-3/TRBV12-4,-,CASSPPNRYEQYF,TGTGCCAGCAGTCCTCCCAACCGCTACGAGCAGTACTTC
few,13,TRBJ2-4,TRBV28,TRBD1,CATQGQGQNIQYF,TGTGCCACCCAGGGACAGGGCCAAAACATTCAGTACTTC
-,13,TRBJ1-5,TRBV18,-,CASSPGKSQPQHF,TGTGCCAGCTCACCAGGCAAGAGTCAGCCCCAGCATTTT
-,15,TRBJ2-1,TRBV7-6,TRBD2,CASSRTSGRANEQFF,TGTGCCAGCAGCCGGACTAGCGGGAGGGCAAATGAGCAGTTCTTC
-,16,TRBJ2-5,TRBV24-1,TRBD1,CATSDEKTGGRETQYF,TGTGCCACCAGTGATGAGAAGACAGGGGGCCGTGAGACCCAGTACTTC